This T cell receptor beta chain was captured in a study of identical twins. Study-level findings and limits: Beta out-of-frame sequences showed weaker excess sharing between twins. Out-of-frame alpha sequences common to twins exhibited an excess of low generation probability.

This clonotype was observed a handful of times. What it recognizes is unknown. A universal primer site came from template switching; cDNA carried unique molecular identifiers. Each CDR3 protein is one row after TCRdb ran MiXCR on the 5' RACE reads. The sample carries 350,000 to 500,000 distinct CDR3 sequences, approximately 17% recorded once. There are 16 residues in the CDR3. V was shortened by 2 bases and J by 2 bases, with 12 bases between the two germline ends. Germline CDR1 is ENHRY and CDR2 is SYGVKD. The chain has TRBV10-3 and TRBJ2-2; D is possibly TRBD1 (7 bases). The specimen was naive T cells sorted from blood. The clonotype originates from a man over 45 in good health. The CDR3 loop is CAISEGGTANTGELFF. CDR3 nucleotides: TGTGCCATCAGTGAGGGGGGGACAGCAAACACCGGGGAGCTGTTTTTT.